Below are 11 T cell receptor beta chains sequenced from a single sample in a study of T-cell memory formation after mild COVID-19. TCRdb called the 5' RACE reads again in MiXCR, with one record for every CDR3 protein. The table shows more than 250,000 distinct CDR3 sequences, with roughly 18% occurring only once. Source material: PBMCs or a T cell subset sorted from them (not recorded which). The receptors were gathered from a man aged 18 to 29 who had mild COVID-19 (a few samples of this study predate the infection). Cell type and time point are not known.

J is TRBJ2-3 and V is TRBV15, with 10 nucleotides matching TRBD2. J was trimmed by 3 bases and V by 5 bases; bases with no gene match: 14. Per the germline V gene, CDR1 is LNHNV and CDR2 is YYDKDF (reference sequence). This CDR3 contains 18 residues. As DNA, the CDR3 is TGTGCCACCAGCGTTATTTTCGGAGCGGGGGGGGTTACAGATACGCAGTATTTT. It codes for CATSVIFGAGGVTDTQYF.

This clonotype was detected a few times. This chain joins TRBV12-3 or TRBV12-4 and TRBJ1-1; possibly TRBD1 for D (5 bases). The CDR3 contains 17 residues. Trimming removed 0 bases at V and 0 bases at J, with 14 bases between. Here the CDR3 DNA reads TGTGCCAGCAGTTTAGCCCCCTGGGGGTATATGAACACTGAAGCTTTCTTT. Encoded protein: CASSLAPWGYMNTEAFF.

This clonotype was detected a few times. The chain's CDR3 is CASSPWTGDNQPQHF. CDR3 bases: TGTGCCAGCTCACCCTGGACAGGGGACAATCAGCCCCAGCATTTT. This chain links TRBV18 with TRBJ1-5; TRBD1 matches 9 bases. Germline CDR1 is KGHSH and CDR2 is LQKENI. Losses at the gene ends were 3 bases for V and 3 bases for J; bases not matched to a gene: 3. The CDR3 runs to 15 residues.

The chain joins TRBV27 to TRBJ2-5, with D tentatively TRBD1 or TRBD2 (6 bases each). CDR3 size: 15 residues. Germline assignment: CDR1 MNHEY and CDR2 SMNVEV (reference sequence). The V end was cut by 8 bases, the J end by 1 base, with 17 bases between. The CDR3 protein is CASARRGPGQETQYF. Written as DNA, the CDR3 is TGTGCCAGCGCCCGTCGGGGGCCGGGCCAAGAGACCCAGTACTTC.

The sample holds many counts of this clonotype. The chain joins TRBV12-3 or TRBV12-4 to TRBJ2-7, with no clear D. The ends were cut back, 6 bases at V and 4 bases at J, with 7 bases in the middle. This CDR3 region has 11 residues. This chain's CDR3 is CASSSLYEQYF. CDR3 in DNA: TGTGCCAGCAGCTCCCTTTACGAGCAGTACTTC.

This sequence joins TRBV7-9 and TRBJ1-5; D possibly corresponds to TRBD1 (6 bases). Trimming pared 4 bases from V and 6 bases from J, leaving 13 bases between. This CDR3 has 14 amino acids. The germline V gene encodes CDR1 SEHNR and CDR2 FQNEAQ (reference sequence). The CDR3 sequence: CASSSGTSGQPQHF. CDR3 bases: TGTGCCAGCAGCTCCGGGACATCCGGTCAGCCCCAGCATTTT.

This clonotype was counted a few times. The chain uses TRBV5-1 and TRBJ1-2, with D unclear. The germline gives CDR1 SGHRS, CDR2 YFSETQ. Trimming took 2 bases from V and 0 from J, leaving 8 bases between them. CDR3 length: 14 amino acids. CDR3 nucleotide sequence: TGCGCCAGCAGCTTCGGATCATCTAACTATGGCTACACCTTC. It codes for CASSFGSSNYGYTF.

Here the CDR3 DNA reads TGTGCCAGCAGTTCGACAGTGCTCTCCTACGAGCAGTACTTC. This codes for CASSSTVLSYEQYF. The V gene is TRBV12-3 or TRBV12-4, the J gene TRBJ2-7; TRBD1 might be the D (5 bases). The CDR3 runs to 14 residues. Trimming took off 4 bases at V and 0 bases at J, with 10 bases between the two ends.

A few counts support this clonotype. This chain links TRBV7-9 with TRBJ2-3; 9 bases line up with TRBD1. The CDR3 length is 15 residues. Looked up from germline, CDR1 is SEHNR and CDR2 is FQNEAQ (reference sequence). Trimming removed 5 bases from V and 6 bases from J; junction bases left unmatched: 9. The CDR3 protein is CASSPGGTGRDTQYF. The CDR3 coding sequence is TGTGCCAGCAGCCCCGGAGGGACAGGGCGGGATACGCAGTATTTT.

This chain uses TRBV7-6 with TRBJ2-2; the match to TRBD2 covers 12 bases. Germline CDR1 SGHVS, CDR2 FNYEAQ. The V segment lost 2 bases and the J segment 5 bases; nucleotides outside the gene matches: 3. This CDR3 comprises 16 residues. CDR3 sequence: CASSLLTSGGTGELFF. DNA of the CDR3: TGTGCCAGCAGCTTATTGACTAGCGGGGGAACCGGGGAGCTGTTTTTT.

This clonotype was seen a handful of times. The gene calls are TRBV10-3 and TRBJ1-3, with D hard to call. Germline CDR1 is ENHRY and CDR2 is SYGVKD. The CDR3 consists of 11 residues. The V and J ends lost 8 bases and 2 bases respectively, with 4 bases between them. Written as DNA, the CDR3 is TGTGCCATCGGCGCTGGAAACACCATATATTTT. This gives the protein CAIGAGNTIYF.